The 27 T cell receptor beta chains below were found in one sample sequenced in a study of T-cell reconstitution after alpha-beta-depleted transplantation in children. Unique molecular identifiers were incorporated during preparation of the TCRbeta library. TCRdb re-derived calls from the PCR reads in MiXCR, one entry per CDR3 protein. The data hold 130,000 to 150,000 distinct CDR3 sequences, with 8.8% observed a single time. The sequenced sample was PBMCs, mostly from graft donor cells, obtained 180 days after TCRalphabeta/CD19-depleted stem cell transplant. These receptors were collected from a female patient younger than 10 who had a stem cell transplant for congenital amegakaryocytic thrombocytopenia, so the T cells may come from the graft donor.

This clonotype has more than one count but fewer than ten. The J gene is TRBJ2-7, the V gene TRBV7-2; 8 bases line up with TRBD1. The CDR3 covers 14 residues. In germline, CDR1 is SGHTA, CDR2 FQGNSA. V lost 6 bases to trimming and J lost 4 bases; unmatched junction nucleotides: 8. The CDR3 here is CASRSRTGTYEQYF. For the CDR3, the DNA is TGTGCCAGCAGATCAAGGACAGGGACTTACGAGCAGTACTTC.

This clonotype was seen many times. The rearrangement joins TRBV7-9 to TRBJ2-7; D uncertain. The CDR3 extends over 14 amino acids. Germline CDR1 is SEHNR and CDR2 is FQNEAQ (reference sequence). Trimming took off 2 bases at V and 1 base at J, with 9 bases between the two ends. The CDR3 here is CASSLSHGSYEQYF. As DNA, the CDR3 is TGTGCCAGCAGCTTATCGCACGGTTCCTACGAGCAGTACTTC.

This clonotype occurred many times. The chain carries TRBV5-1 and TRBJ2-5; 8 nucleotides match TRBD1. J gave up 2 bases and V 4 bases, and 4 bases lay outside the gene matches. CDR3 length: 14 amino acids. CDR1 SGHRS and CDR2 YFSETQ come from the germline V gene. The CDR3, as DNA: TGCGCCAGCAGCGGGACAGGAACGCAAGAGACCCAGTACTTC. Residues: CASSGTGTQETQYF.

This clonotype was detected many times. The rearrangement joins TRBV25-1 to TRBJ2-1; 10 bases line up with TRBD2. V shed 6 bases, J shed 2 bases, and the junction held 4 bases outside the gene matches. CDR1 and CDR2 (germline): MGHDK, SYGVNS. The length of the CDR3 is 15 residues. This chain's CDR3 is CASRVAGGTYNEQFF. The DNA of the CDR3 is TGTGCCAGCAGGGTAGCGGGGGGCACCTACAATGAGCAGTTCTTC.

By frequency in the sample, this clonotype is medium-sized. The V and J genes are TRBV24-1 and TRBJ2-5; 9 nucleotides match TRBD1. Germline V gene sequence: CDR1 KGHDR, CDR2 SFDVKD. The CDR3 is 16 residues long. J lost 2 bases, V lost 4 bases, and 7 bases had no gene match. The CDR3 here is CATSEAKGTGQETQYF. CDR3 DNA: TGTGCCACCAGTGAGGCAAAAGGGACAGGGCAAGAGACCCAGTACTTC.

This clonotype was recorded only once. The chain combines TRBV5-4 with TRBJ2-2, with TRBD1 identical over 7 bases. The length of the CDR3 is 14 residues. Trimming took 3 bases from V and 5 from J; bases not matched to a gene: 4. Germline V gives CDR1 SGHNT, CDR2 YYREEE (reference sequence). The CDR3 spells CASSSGGWTGELFF. The DNA of the CDR3 is TGTGCCAGCAGCTCAGGGGGTTGGACCGGGGAGCTGTTTTTT.

This clonotype appeared many times. The chain joins TRBV6-1 to TRBJ2-5; D is undetermined. This CDR3 has 13 amino acids. V shed 6 bases and J shed 2 bases, with 10 bases lying between them. Per the germline V gene, CDR1 is MNHNS and CDR2 is SASEGT. CDR3 in amino acids: CASRKYLQETQYF. CDR3 in DNA: TGTGCCAGCAGGAAATATCTACAAGAGACCCAGTACTTC.

The rearrangement uses TRBV19 and TRBJ2-7, with 10 bases lining up with TRBD2. Germline values: CDR1 LNHDA, CDR2 SQIVND (reference sequence). Unmatched junction bases numbered 9, after V lost 4 bases and J lost 12 bases. The CDR3 is 13 amino acids. CDR3 in DNA: TGTGCCAGTAGTACAATACTAGCGGGAAGCATGTACTTC. This sequence encodes CASSTILAGSMYF.

This chain joins TRBV14 and TRBJ2-2; 7 bases agree with TRBD1. Trimming at V came to 4 bases and at J to 5 bases, leaving 7 bases not matched to a gene. From germline, CDR1 is SGHDN and CDR2 FVKESK. The CDR3 sequence is 15 residues long. CDR3 nucleotides: TGTGCCAGCAGCCTCTCAGGGGGATTGACCGGGGAGCTGTTTTTT. Protein product: CASSLSGGLTGELFF.

The rearrangement uses TRBV30 and TRBJ1-1, with a weak D call TRBD1 (5 bases). The CDR3 runs to 12 residues. V was pared by 4 bases and J by 5 bases, with 11 bases between. Germline V CDR1 and CDR2: GTSNPN, SVGIG (reference sequence). DNA of the CDR3: TGTGCCTGGAAAGGGGCCGGAACTGAAGCTTTCTTT. Its protein product is CAWKGAGTEAFF.

This clonotype was counted ten times or more. This chain links TRBV12-3 or TRBV12-4 with TRBJ2-7, with D uncertain. The CDR3 has 13 residues. V lost 5 bases to trimming and J lost 2 bases, with 10 bases between them. The CDR3 spells CASSRAPTYEQYF. CDR3 DNA sequence: TGTGCCAGCAGTCGGGCACCGACCTACGAGCAGTACTTC.

This clonotype was counted ten times or more. V and J are TRBV18 and TRBJ1-2; perhaps TRBD1 as D (6 bases). V was cut by 3 bases and J by 3 bases, with 8 bases left in between. The CDR3 runs 13 residues. Per the germline V gene, CDR1 is KGHSH and CDR2 is LQKENI. The CDR3: CASSPSGDYGYTF. The CDR3 region has the DNA TGTGCCAGCTCACCTTCAGGGGACTATGGCTACACCTTC. The full variable domain, rest sourced from reference TRBV18 and TRBJ1-2, is NAGVMQNPRHLVRRRGQEARLRCSPMKGHSHVYWYRQLPEEGLKFMVYLQKENIIDESGMPKERFSAEFPKEGPSILRIQQVVRGDSAAYFCASSPSGDYGYTFGSGTRLTVV.

This clonotype was counted ten times or more. This rearrangement joins TRBV10-3 to TRBJ2-7; no firm D call. Germline CDR1 ENHRY, CDR2 SYGVKD. The ends were cut back, 6 bases at V and 1 base at J, with 16 bases in the middle. The CDR3 contains 15 residues. This CDR3 reads CAIRKIVLGSYEQYF. The DNA for the CDR3 is TGTGCCATCAGGAAAATAGTCCTCGGTTCCTACGAGCAGTACTTC.

This clonotype was seen ten or more times. The chain has TRBV5-8 and TRBJ1-6, with TRBD1 as a possible D gene (5 bases). Trimming removed 2 bases from V and 7 bases from J, with 10 bases in between. Germline lookup yields CDR1 SGHTS and CDR2 YDEGEE. The CDR3 is 14 residues long. CDR3 region: CASSFKGLNSPLHF. Written as DNA, the CDR3 is TGTGCCAGCAGCTTCAAGGGGTTGAATTCACCCCTCCACTTT.

This clonotype was picked up many times. The V and J genes are TRBV28 and TRBJ2-3; D might be TRBD1 (6 bases). The V gene's germline CDR1 is MDHEN and CDR2 SYDVKM. The V and J ends lost 3 bases and 5 bases respectively, with 12 bases between them. The CDR3 totals 14 residues. CDR3 sequence reads: CASSLGHSKDTQYF. CDR3 sequence (DNA): TGTGCCAGCAGTTTGGGACATTCTAAAGATACGCAGTATTTT. The full variable domain, in which reference TRBV28 and TRBJ2-3 provide the parts outside the CDR3, is DVKVTQSSRYLVKRTGEKVFLECVQDMDHENMFWYRQDPGLGLRLIYFSYDVKMKEKGDIPEGYSVSREKKERFSLILESASTNQTSMYLCASSLGHSKDTQYFGPGTRLTVL.

This clonotype turned up a few times. The chain uses TRBV7-2 and TRBJ2-7; the match to TRBD2 covers 11 bases. Trimming removed 5 bases from V and 4 bases from J; junction bases left unmatched: 7. Germline values: CDR1 SGHTA, CDR2 FQGNSA. This CDR3 has 15 amino acids. The CDR3 sequence is CASSKTSGSLYEQYF. CDR3 coding DNA: TGTGCCAGCAGCAAAACTAGCGGGAGTTTGTACGAGCAGTACTTC.

At least ten counts were recorded for this clonotype. The gene calls are TRBV20-1 and TRBJ1-2; a possible D gene is TRBD1 (5 bases). V lost 7 bases and J lost 0, with 9 bases in between. This CDR3 is 12 amino acids long. Germline V gene sequence: CDR1 DFQATT, CDR2 SNEGSKA (reference sequence). For the CDR3, the DNA is TGCAGTGTAAGGGGAGCTAACTATGGCTACACCTTC. This sequence encodes CSVRGANYGYTF.

The sample holds many counts of this clonotype. The chain uses TRBV10-3 and TRBJ2-3; perhaps TRBD2 as D (5 bases). Trimming took off 0 bases at V and 2 bases at J, with 12 bases between the two ends. Germline V gives CDR1 ENHRY, CDR2 SYGVKD. The CDR3 loop spans 16 amino acids. CDR3 sequence reads: CAISESADSNTDTQYF. The CDR3 nucleotides are TGTGCCATCAGTGAGTCTGCGGACTCAAACACAGATACGCAGTATTTT.

Ten or more counts support this clonotype. CDR3 residues: CASSEFRPGLGYQPQHF. The CDR3 DNA follows: TGTGCCAGCAGTGAATTTCGGCCAGGCCTCGGGTATCAGCCCCAGCATTTT. The chain uses TRBV6-1 and TRBJ1-5; D is uncertain. The V end lost 2 bases, the J end lost 5 bases, and 19 bases lay between the germline ends. The germline CDR1 and CDR2 sequences are MNHNS and SASEGT. The CDR3 extends over 17 amino acids.

The sample holds many counts of this clonotype. CDR3 bases: TGTGCCATCAGTTTAACTGTGGACTACGAGCAGTACTTC. It translates to CAISLTVDYEQYF. V gene TRBV10-3 combines with J gene TRBJ2-7; the D is unclear. The CDR3 has 13 amino acids. CDR1 is ENHRY, CDR2 SYGVKD, per germline. V was pared by 5 bases and J by 3 bases, with 11 bases between.

This clonotype was counted many times. The chain joins TRBV6-5 to TRBJ2-1; maybe TRBD2 (6 bases). Germline V gene lookup returns CDR1 MNHEY and CDR2 SVGAGI. Trimming left V 2 bases short and J 2 bases short, with 13 bases between. The CDR3 has 16 amino acids. The CDR3: CASSYTGSLPYNEQFF. Written as DNA, the CDR3 is TGTGCCAGCAGTTACACCGGGAGTTTGCCCTACAATGAGCAGTTCTTC.

The V gene is TRBV25-1, the J gene TRBJ2-1; 8 positions agree with TRBD1. The germline V gene has CDR1 MGHDK and CDR2 SYGVNS. The V gene end was trimmed by 4 bases and the J gene end by 8 bases; junction bases not matched to a gene: 13. The CDR3 has 16 amino acids. The CDR3 reads CASSGRQGFPAHEQFF. CDR3 nucleotide sequence: TGTGCCAGCAGTGGAAGACAGGGGTTTCCAGCCCATGAGCAGTTCTTC.

As regards this clonotype: In this CDR3 the conserved last residue, phenylalanine or tryptophan, is missing, so a read error is likely. The V and J genes are TRBV7-2 and TRBJ2-5; D unresolved. The CDR3 runs 14 residues. Germline values: CDR1 SGHTA, CDR2 FQGNSA. V lost 3 bases and J 1 base, leaving 9 bases between the germline ends. In nucleotides, the CDR3 is TGTGCCAGCAGCTTGTGGCGGCTCCAAGAGACCCAGTACTTG. Protein sequence: CASSLWRLQETQYL.

This clonotype was counted at least ten times. The rearrangement joins TRBV20-1 to TRBJ2-3; D not certain. This CDR3 contains 14 residues. Between the trimmed V and J ends, which lost 0 bases and 6 bases, there was a span of 13 bases. CDR1 is DFQATT, CDR2 SNEGSKA, per germline (reference sequence). Here the CDR3 reads CSARDPRRGDTQYF. The CDR3 DNA sequence: TGCAGTGCTAGAGACCCCCGGCGTGGGGATACGCAGTATTTT.

Ten or more counts support this clonotype. V usage is TRBV10-3 and J usage is TRBJ2-3, with unresolved D. Germline V CDR1 and CDR2: ENHRY, SYGVKD. The CDR3 contains 11 residues. V lost 7 bases to trimming and J lost 2 bases, with 4 bases between them. CDR3 residues: CAIKNTDTQYF. CDR3 DNA sequence: TGTGCCATCAAAAACACAGATACGCAGTATTTT.

This clonotype appeared a few times. The chain has TRBV2 and TRBJ1-5, with 8 nucleotides matching TRBD1. CDR1 SNHLY and CDR2 FYNNEI come from the germline V gene. Trimming removed 1 base from V and 4 bases from J; junction bases left unmatched: 3. The CDR3 has 15 amino acids. Here the CDR3 reads CASSEDRGWNQPQHF. For the CDR3, the DNA is TGTGCCAGCAGTGAAGACAGGGGGTGGAATCAGCCCCAGCATTTT. The entire variable domain, with the rest obtained from reference TRBV2 and TRBJ1-5, is as follows: EPEVTQTPSHQVTQMGQEVILRCVPISNHLYFYWYRQILGQKVEFLVSFYNNEISEKSEIFDDQFSVERPDGSNFTLKIRSTKLEDSAMYFCASSEDRGWNQPQHFGDGTRLSIL.

The rearrangement uses TRBV4-1 and TRBJ1-2; TRBD1 matches 9 bases. Germline V gene data show CDR1 as MGHRA and CDR2 as YSYEKL. This CDR3 has 15 amino acids. V was clipped by 6 bases and J by 6 bases; unmatched bases: 11. CDR3 protein: CASRPFPRQGDGYTF. The CDR3 DNA is TGCGCCAGCAGGCCCTTTCCGCGACAGGGGGATGGCTACACCTTC.